These T cell receptor beta chains were read from a single sample in a study of CD8 T cells in Susac syndrome. Each CDR3 protein gets one entry after TCRdb re-called the immunoSEQ multiplex PCR reads with MiXCR. The sample lists over 150,000 distinct CDR3 sequences, nearly 95% seen once, with under 0.095% in the top ten. The source material was CD4+ T cells from PBMCs. The source is a human donor with multiple sclerosis. The CDR3 runs from the conserved cysteine through the conserved F or W. The D gene is left open where the match is weak. The size of a clone is reported for some rows only, either as once, few or many, or as a class for expanded clones.

v_gene,d_gene,abundance,j_gene,CDR3aa,CDR3nt
TRBV18,TRBD1,once,TRBJ2-2,CASSPPGQGPTGELFF,TGTGCCAGCTCACCACCGGGACAGGGACCCACCGGGGAGCTGTTTTTT
TRBV5-4,TRBD2,.,TRBJ2-1,CASSKIAGGFNEQFF,TGTGCCAGCAGCAAAATAGCGGGCGGATTCAATGAGCAGTTCTTC
TRBV4-2,.,once,TRBJ1-2,CASSQDRRAYTF,TGTGCCAGCAGCCAAGACAGACGAGCTTACACCTTC
TRBV20-1,.,.,TRBJ1-2,CSALGTSYGYTF,TGCAGTGCCTTGGGGACCTCCTATGGCTACACCTTC
TRBV2,.,.,TRBJ1-1,CASSGLRMNTEAFF,TGTGCCAGCAGCGGGTTACGTATGAACACTGAAGCTTTCTTT
TRBV5-1,.,once,TRBJ1-1,CASTSGKVTTEAFF,TGCGCCAGCACCTCAGGGAAAGTTACGACTGAAGCTTTCTTT
TRBV30,TRBD1,few,TRBJ1-1,CAWIGTANTEAFF,TGTGCCTGGATCGGGACAGCGAACACTGAAGCTTTCTTT
TRBV12-3/TRBV12-4,TRBD2,.,TRBJ2-3,CASSLGLAGFTDTQYF,TGTGCCAGCAGTTTAGGACTAGCGGGGTTTACAGATACGCAGTATTTT
TRBV10-3,TRBD2,.,TRBJ2-1,CAISEGASGYNEQFF,TGTGCCATCAGTGAGGGGGCTAGCGGTTACAATGAGCAGTTCTTC
TRBV4-1,TRBD2,.,TRBJ2-1,CASSQDQGGDEQFF,TGCGCCAGCAGCCAAGATCAGGGAGGGGATGAGCAGTTCTTC
TRBV7-9,TRBD1,.,TRBJ1-1,CASSSFGTAGFHTEAFF,TGTGCCAGCAGCTCGTTCGGGACAGCGGGATTTCACACTGAAGCTTTCTTT
TRBV4-2,TRBD2,.,TRBJ2-5,CASSQVSGTSGRETQYF,TGTGCCAGCAGCCAAGTTTCCGGGACTAGCGGTCGGGAGACCCAGTACTTC
TRBV29-1,.,once,TRBJ2-7,CSVELGVQQYF,TGCAGCGTTGAATTGGGGGTGCAGCAGTACTTC
TRBV5-1,TRBD1,.,TRBJ2-7,CASSWTGSHF,TGCGCCAGCAGCTGGACAGGTTCCCACTTC
TRBV6-6,.,.,TRBJ2-7,CASSYAQEYEQYF,TGTGCCAGCAGTTATGCCCAGGAATACGAGCAGTACTTC
TRBV29-1,.,.,TRBJ2-1,CSVEGGGNEQFF,TGCAGCGTTGAGGGAGGGGGCAATGAGCAGTTCTTC
TRBV2,TRBD1,.,TRBJ1-1,CATRAGGTNTEAFF,TGTGCAACCAGGGCAGGGGGCACGAACACTGAAGCTTTCTTT
TRBV30,.,.,TRBJ2-5,CAWSSSLETQYF,TGTGCCTGGAGTTCTAGCTTAGAGACCCAGTACTTC
TRBV5-6,.,.,TRBJ2-5,CASSLDPQEETQYF,TGTGCCAGCAGCTTGGATCCCCAGGAGGAGACCCAGTACTTC
TRBV20-1,.,.,TRBJ2-2,CSARRNTGELFF,TGCAGTGCGCGGCGAAACACCGGGGAGCTGTTTTTT
TRBV6-5,.,.,TRBJ1-1,CASSYPRGNTEAFF,TGTGCCAGCAGTTACCCCCGGGGCAACACTGAAGCTTTCTTT
TRBV3-1,.,.,TRBJ1-6,CASSGGWGGNSPLHF,TGTGCCAGCAGTGGAGGTTGGGGGGGTAATTCACCCCTCCACTTT
TRBV12-3/TRBV12-4,TRBD1,.,TRBJ1-5,CASSRQGRPQPQHF,TGTGCCAGCAGTCGACAGGGCCGGCCTCAGCCCCAGCATTTT
TRBV9,TRBD2,.,TRBJ2-1,CASSVAPAGGLGEQFF,TGTGCCAGCAGCGTAGCCCCAGCGGGAGGTCTCGGTGAGCAGTTCTTC
TRBV5-1,TRBD1,.,TRBJ2-7,CASSPRTGGYYEQYF,TGCGCCAGCAGCCCGAGGACAGGGGGGTACTACGAGCAGTACTTC
TRBV9,.,.,TRBJ2-1,CASSVDESNEQFF,TGTGCCAGCAGCGTAGATGAGAGCAATGAGCAGTTCTTC
TRBV20-1,.,.,TRBJ2-5,CSLASQETQYF,TGCAGCCTAGCGAGCCAAGAGACCCAGTACTTC
TRBV27,TRBD2,.,TRBJ2-4,CASSPSAAGVAKNIQYF,TGTGCCAGCAGTCCCTCTGCAGCGGGAGTGGCCAAAAACATTCAGTACTTC
TRBV9,.,.,TRBJ2-6,CASSPGIGSGANVLTF,TGTGCCAGCAGCCCAGGAATAGGGTCTGGGGCCAACGTCCTGACTTTC
TRBV3-1,TRBD2,.,TRBJ2-7,CASSQVTSGSLEQYF,TGTGCCAGCAGCCAAGTGACTAGCGGGAGTCTGGAGCAGTACTTC
TRBV12-5,.,.,TRBJ1-1,CASGQGTWGTNTEAFF,TGTGCTAGTGGGCAGGGCACATGGGGGACGAACACTGAAGCTTTCTTT
TRBV20-1,.,once,TRBJ1-2,CSGTSDGVAGYTF,TGCAGTGGTACCAGTGACGGTGTCGCGGGCTACACCTTC
TRBV30,TRBD1,.,TRBJ1-1,CAGGQGAGDTEAFF,TGTGCCGGGGGACAGGGGGCTGGTGACACTGAAGCTTTCTTT
TRBV12-3/TRBV12-4,.,.,TRBJ2-6,CASSLITGTPGANVLTF,TGTGCCAGCAGTTTGATCACCGGGACCCCTGGGGCCAACGTCCTGACTTTC
TRBV20-1,TRBD1,.,TRBJ2-4,CSAVTGTNIQYF,TGCAGTGCCGTGACAGGGACAAACATTCAGTACTTC
TRBV5-6,.,.,TRBJ1-2,CASSLRTGALGYTF,TGTGCCAGCAGCTTGAGAACAGGCGCGTTGGGTTACACCTTC
TRBV29-1,.,.,TRBJ1-5,CSVAQSLNQPQHF,TGCAGCGTAGCACAGAGCCTCAATCAGCCCCAGCATTTT
TRBV6-6,.,.,TRBJ2-1,CAAVGQHLYNEQFF,TGTGCCGCCGTAGGACAGCATCTTTACAATGAGCAGTTCTTC
TRBV5-6,.,.,TRBJ1-2,CASSQNAGYTF,TGTGCCAGCAGCCAGAACGCAGGCTACACCTTC
TRBV2,.,.,TRBJ2-1,CASSEVNEQFF,TGTGCCAGCAGTGAGGTCAATGAGCAGTTCTTC
TRBV12-3/TRBV12-4,.,.,TRBJ2-2,CASSFAGPNTGELFF,TGTGCCAGCAGTTTCGCTGGCCCGAACACCGGGGAGCTGTTTTTT
TRBV29-1,.,.,TRBJ1-2,CSVGQGMGGYTF,TGCAGCGTTGGGCAGGGAATGGGTGGCTACACCTTC
TRBV18,.,.,TRBJ1-2,CASSLTHGYTF,TGTGCCAGCTCTCTCACGCATGGCTACACCTTC
TRBV20-1,.,.,TRBJ2-7,CSAAGTYEQYF,TGCAGTGCGGCAGGGACCTACGAGCAGTACTTC
TRBV30,.,.,TRBJ2-6,CAWSVSRGANVLTF,TGTGCCTGGAGTGTCTCTAGGGGGGCCAACGTCCTGACTTTC
TRBV29-1,.,.,TRBJ1-1,CSVTTWGLQNTEAFF,TGCAGCGTTACTACTTGGGGACTGCAGAACACTGAAGCTTTCTTT
TRBV9,.,.,TRBJ1-2,CASSFSTGRDGYTF,TGTGCCAGCAGCTTCTCGACCGGTAGGGATGGCTACACCTTC
TRBV4-1,.,.,TRBJ2-5,CASSQGGYGGETQYF,TGCGCCAGCAGCCAAGGGGGCTATGGCGGGGAGACCCAGTACTTC
TRBV30,.,once,TRBJ1-4,CAWTDRPREKLFF,TGTGCCTGGACCGACAGGCCGCGGGAAAAACTGTTTTTT
TRBV6-6,.,.,TRBJ2-1,CAAALEMSLREQFF,TGTGCCGCAGCACTCGAGATGAGCCTTCGGGAGCAGTTCTTC
TRBV9,.,.,TRBJ2-3,CASSVGDTDTQYF,TGTGCCAGCAGCGTGGGGGACACAGATACGCAGTATTTT
TRBV20-1,.,.,TRBJ1-5,CSAEGDMGQPQHF,TGCAGTGCGGAGGGGGACATGGGGCAGCCCCAGCATTTT
TRBV20-1,.,.,TRBJ1-5,CSARDRHLLGDQPQHF,TGCAGTGCTAGAGATAGACACCTCCTGGGGGATCAGCCCCAGCATTTT
TRBV25-1,.,.,TRBJ1-1,CASSVAGVNTEAFF,TGTGCCAGCAGTGTGGCAGGAGTGAACACTGAAGCTTTCTTT
TRBV4-2,.,.,TRBJ2-7,CASSQETSQGPYEQYF,TGTGCCAGCAGCCAAGAAACCAGCCAAGGTCCCTACGAGCAGTACTTC